This T cell receptor beta chain stems from a study of shared clonotypes between healthy human individuals (dated by TCRdb to the early 2020s). Regarding the research as a whole: The cohort comprised two women and three men aged 18 to 49 years. Per donor, three plates each were used for CD4 naive and CD4 memory, two for CD8 naive, and one for CD8 memory. Blood TCR repertoires of five healthy adults were deeply sequenced to estimate repertoire size and the extent of clonotype sharing between individuals. Leukapheresis yielded between about 0.8 and 8.9 billion PBMCs per donor. To increase sequencing depth and limit assay-specific biases, different laboratories used diverse techniques to prepare libraries and sequence TCR repertoires. Broader findings and caveats from the paper: Naive subsets generally had larger estimated clonotype richness than memory subsets. Incomplete sequencing was indicated by rarefaction of sorted-subset datasets, despite the large sequencing depth. When a handful of donors were compared, the shared fraction of clonotypes was around 5% for naive CD4, 3.5% to 4% for naive CD8, 2.3% for memory CD4, and 0.4% for memory CD8. Compared with non-shared clonotypes, clonotypes shared by all four sorted-subset donors had higher generation probabilities. Sampling was restricted to blood, and TCR repertoires in tissues likely differ from the TCR repertoires found in blood. Pairwise subsampling indicated that sequencing depth was expected to affect the degree of clonotype sharing among donors. The small number of donors limited the genetic and exposure-history diversity represented.

Using the deep immunoSEQ assay, multiplex PCR amplified TCR CDR3 regions from genomic DNA. Extracted genomic DNA from each cell subset was spread evenly across all wells of several immunoSEQ 96-well plates, with each plate serving as a replicate. For sorted subsets, each replicate PCR was loaded with 200 ng genomic DNA, equivalent to 30,000 or so T cell genomes. Purified libraries were quantified with a Qubit 3.0 fluorometer, sized on a Bioanalyzer 2100, and re-quantified with the KAPA Library Quantification kit. A separate single-read 150-cycle Illumina NextSeq 550 flow cell was used to sequence each immunoSEQ 96-well plate. The authors' pipeline ran thus. The immunoSEQ output contained only junctional sequences without quality scores, so filtering could not match that applied to full-length reads. To assign V/J genes and CDR3, sequences were annotated against IMGT germline references using PyIR, a Python wrapper for IgBLAST v1.9. Any read was removed if the V/J assignment was weak (E-value above 1e-6), the CDR3 was missing, or the read contained stop codons, out-of-frame junctions, or ambiguous translated residues. V3J clonotypes were defined by identical inferred V gene, J gene, and CDR3 amino acid sequence. Percentage overlap between repertoires was computed as shared unique clonotypes divided by the size of the smaller repertoire. Repertoire richness was assessed with RTK rarefaction, the Chao1 estimator, and Recon v2.1 estimates of unobserved clonotypes. For all TCRbeta clonotypes obtained by the gDNA method from several donors, generation probabilities were computed with OLGA. TCRdb holds this immuneACCESS table with in-frame rearrangements only. Some clones are missing; in checked studies, unresolved V genes explain under half, and the rest has no known cause. The V and J calls and clone size are taken from that table; D and trimming were inferred from the DNA. The sample table shows millions of clones, and 90% to 95% are seen once. The ten most abundant clones make up about 0.13% of the sample.

The donors were healthy, HIV-negative adults with no recently reported acute infections or vaccinations. Every donor was a Caucasian adult living in Nashville, Tennessee, USA. CD4+ T cells were enriched by magnetic negative selection, after which naive cells were positively selected on CD45RA and the negative fraction was taken as the memory subset. After blood collection by leukapheresis, PBMCs were isolated using Ficoll-Histopaque density gradient centrifugation and then cryopreserved in the vapor phase of liquid nitrogen. Analytical flow cytometry was used to check the purity and quantity of each magnetically sorted T cell population. Genomic DNA was isolated from each sorted fraction and quantified by UV absorbance on a Nanodrop 2000c. Trimming costs V 6 bases and J 3 bases, and their ends lie 9 bases apart. Taken from the germline V gene (reference sequence), the CDR1 and CDR2 loops are LNHDA and SQIVND. Taken from cysteine to phenylalanine, the CDR3 has 14 residues. The only DNA kept is the CDR3, 42 bases in frame from the first base.

A word on this clone: Which antigen it targets is not known. Base qualities were left out, and no much larger clone turns up one base away.

In this chain, TRBV19 is recombined with TRBJ2-6; the D segment could be TRBD1, given 6 matching bases. The sample was naive CD4+ T cells sorted from blood. This specimen's cell subset or site label, interpreted: CD45RA+ positively selected. This TCR derives from a man younger than 35 in good health. The DNA reads as follows: TGTGCCAGTAGCCGACAGGATGGGGCCAACGTCCTGACTTTC. It is translated as CASSRQDGANVLTF.